This T cell receptor (beta chain) was documented in a study of T cell repertoires in cytomegalovirus infection. For the study at large: Based on public TCR beta signatures, there were indications of CMV infection and of a matching HLA type.

From the reads, TCRdb called clonotypes with MiXCR, one entry per CDR3 protein. This sample has about 740,000 distinct CDR3 sequences; 35% to 45% occur once, and the top ten carry roughly 2.8%. This clonotype has just a few counts. What it binds is unknown. The study's findings and limits: CMV carriers having the relevant HLA were flagged by cumulative public TCR beta family frequency. The ex vivo response was dominated by HLA-C-restricted CMV-specific TCR beta clonotypes.

V shed 10 bases and J shed 3 bases, with 28 bases lying between them. This CDR3 is built from 17 residues. The chain links TRBV23-1 to TRBJ2-7; D may match TRBD1 or TRBD2 (5 bases each). TRBV23-1 is classed as an ORF, of uncertain function. The sample comprised PBMCs. The sequence derives from a human donor in good health (CMV status not recorded). Some clones in this sample may be carry-over from other donors' samples. CDR3 protein: CATALRDGPDLFYEQYF. The CDR3 bases are TGCGCCACCGCCCTGAGGGACGGACCGGACTTATTCTACGAGCAGTACTTC.